Following are 20 T cell receptor beta chains from one sample sequenced in a study of T cell responses to AZD1222 COVID-19 vaccine. Sequenced by immunoSEQ multiplex PCR; TCRdb stores in-frame clones only, minus some. The repertoire includes some 86,000 clones, 65% to 85% of them detected once, and around 20% sits in the top ten. Sequenced here: peripheral blood, sampled on day 0 of AZD1222 vaccination. Receptors were obtained from an adult in good health.

The CDR3 sequence: CASSMDVTYEQYF. CDR3 coding DNA: TGCGCCAGCAGTATGGACGTCACCTACGAGCAGTACTTC. This chain joins TRBV10-2 and TRBJ2-7; D is unclear. V lost 5 bases and J lost 2, with 10 bases in between. This CDR3 region has 13 residues. Germline values: CDR1 WSHSY, CDR2 SAAADI.

The chain combines TRBV9 with TRBJ1-1; D remains ambiguous. There are 15 residues in the CDR3. The germline V and J ends were trimmed by 0 bases and 1 base, with 10 bases remaining between them. The germline V gene encodes CDR1 SGDLS and CDR2 YYNGEE. This CDR3 reads CASSVGKVRNTEAFF. CDR3 nucleotide sequence: TGTGCCAGCAGCGTAGGGAAGGTACGGAACACTGAAGCTTTCTTT.

The chain recombines TRBV6-6 with TRBJ2-7; 8 nucleotides align to TRBD1. Germline V gives CDR1 MNHNY, CDR2 SVGAGI (reference sequence). The J segment lost 7 bases and the V segment lost 2 bases, leaving 7 bases of the junction unmatched. The CDR3 has 14 residues. CDR3 sequence reads: CASSYGTGLGEQYF. The CDR3 bases are TGTGCCAGCAGTTACGGGACAGGCTTGGGTGAGCAGTACTTC.

V usage is TRBV6-6 and J usage is TRBJ2-1, with 7 bases that match TRBD1. V gave up 6 bases and J gave up 9 bases; unmatched junction bases: 5. Germline assignment: CDR1 MNHNY and CDR2 SVGAGI (reference sequence). The CDR3 has 12 amino acids. In DNA form, the CDR3 reads TGTGCCAGCAGCTCGGGACAGAGTGAGCAGTTCTTC. Amino acids: CASSSGQSEQFF.

This clone was observed a handful of times. The chain carries TRBV6-5 and TRBJ2-2; D unresolved. The CDR3 is 14 amino acids. The ends were cut back, 10 bases at V and 0 bases at J, with 12 bases in the middle. The V gene's germline CDR1 is MNHEY and CDR2 SVGAGI. The CDR3 nucleotides read TGTGCCACCCTTCTCCTTCCGAACACCGGGGAGCTGTTTTTT. It encodes CATLLLPNTGELFF.

This rearrangement joins TRBV5-1 to TRBJ2-5, with 10 bases that match TRBD1. The germline V gene encodes CDR1 SGHRS and CDR2 YFSETQ. The CDR3 consists of 15 residues. Trimming removed 4 bases from V and 5 bases from J; junction bases left unmatched: 8. The CDR3 nucleotides read TGCGCCAGCAGCCTATCCGGGACAGGGGAGGAGACCCAGTACTTC. Amino acid sequence: CASSLSGTGEETQYF.

The rearrangement joins TRBV19 to TRBJ2-1; 7 bases line up with TRBD1. J lost 6 bases, V lost 4 bases, and 6 bases had no gene match. The CDR3 runs 14 residues. Germline CDR1 and CDR2: LNHDA and SQIVND (reference sequence). CDR3 DNA: TGTGCCAGTAGTACGGGACAGCAACTCAATGAGCAGTTCTTC. It specifies CASSTGQQLNEQFF.

V and J are TRBV7-7 and TRBJ2-1, with 8 bases lining up with TRBD2. This CDR3 has 14 amino acids. Germline CDR1 reads SSHAT; CDR2 reads FNYEAQ (reference sequence). V shed 5 bases, J shed 9 bases, and the junction held 9 bases outside the gene matches. CDR3 sequence (DNA): TGTGCCAGCAGCCCAGGGACTAGTGGCGGTGAGCAGTTCTTC. Its protein is CASSPGTSGGEQFF.

V is TRBV9 and J is TRBJ2-3; 16 bases map to TRBD2. The germline CDR1 and CDR2 sequences are SGDLS and YYNGEE. This CDR3 has 16 residues. V lost 6 bases to trimming and J lost 8 bases; unmatched junction nucleotides: 9. The CDR3: CASTKGLAGGPGTQYF. DNA of the CDR3: TGTGCCAGCACCAAGGGACTAGCGGGGGGGCCCGGTACGCAGTATTTT.

The J gene is TRBJ2-7, the V gene TRBV5-4; TRBD2 matches at 10 bases. The ends lost 4 bases at V and 4 bases at J; junction bases unmatched: 8. The CDR3 has 15 residues. Germline V gene data show CDR1 as SGHNT and CDR2 as YYREEE (reference sequence). Written as DNA, the CDR3 is TGTGCCAGCAGCCCCCGAGGTAGCGGGGGGTACGAGCAGTACTTC. This sequence encodes CASSPRGSGGYEQYF.

The chain carries TRBV6-2 or TRBV6-3 and TRBJ1-1; a weak D match, TRBD1 (6 bases). Germline V gene lookup returns CDR1 MNHEY and CDR2 SVGEGT. This CDR3 comprises 14 residues. Trimming shortened V by 6 bases and J by 2 bases, and 13 bases separated the two germline ends. CDR3 in amino acids: CASSQQGYNTEAFF. The CDR3 nucleotides read TGTGCCAGCAGCCAACAGGGTTATAACACTGAAGCTTTCTTT.

This clone was seen a handful of times. The chain employs TRBV28 and TRBJ1-5; the match to TRBD1 covers 8 bases. Germline V CDR1 and CDR2: MDHEN, SYDVKM. Trimming removed 6 bases from V and 5 bases from J; junction bases left unmatched: 3. The CDR3 runs to 13 residues. CDR3 sequence: CASSDRGYQPQHF. The CDR3 nucleotides are TGTGCCAGCAGCGACAGGGGTTATCAGCCCCAGCATTTT. Full variable domain (outside the CDR3, taken from reference TRBV28 and TRBJ1-5): DVKVTQSSRYLVKRTGEKVFLECVQDMDHENMFWYRQDPGLGLRLIYFSYDVKMKEKGDIPEGYSVSREKKERFSLILESASTNQTSMYLCASSDRGYQPQHFGDGTRLSIL.

This clone was seen a single time. The gene calls are TRBV4-1 and TRBJ2-1; 7 bases are a match to TRBD2. The germline V gene has CDR1 MGHRA and CDR2 YSYEKL. The CDR3 totals 17 residues. V trimming: 1 base; J trimming: 4 bases; junction bases outside the gene matches: 10. The CDR3 bases are TGCGCCAGCAGCCAAGGGGAAGCGGGCGGGGGTTACAATGAGCAGTTCTTC. Translating it yields CASSQGEAGGGYNEQFF.

This chain connects TRBV6-5 to TRBJ2-7; D might be TRBD1 (5 bases). The CDR3 runs 16 residues. V lost 0 bases and J lost 7, with 19 bases in between. Germline V gene sequence: CDR1 MNHEY, CDR2 SVGAGI. The CDR3 region has the DNA TGTGCCAGCAGTTACTCGAGCAGGGTGGTTGCGAGTGAGCAGTACTTC. Translation gives CASSYSSRVVASEQYF.

V gene TRBV14 combines with J gene TRBJ2-4, with 12 nucleotides matching TRBD2. Losses at the gene ends were 0 bases for V and 0 bases for J; bases not matched to a gene: 12. The CDR3 has 21 amino acids. Germline V CDR1 and CDR2: SGHDN, FVKESK. CDR3 loop: CASSQDVRTSGNDLAKNIQYF. CDR3 sequence (DNA): TGTGCCAGCAGCCAAGATGTTCGGACTAGCGGGAACGACCTAGCCAAAAACATTCAGTACTTC.

Concerning this clone itself: A read error may produce the germline difference seen at one junction end. The chain recombines TRBV5-5 with TRBJ2-7, with a tentative D call TRBD1 (5 bases). The CDR3 runs to 14 residues. The germline V gene has CDR1 SGHKS and CDR2 YYEKEE (reference sequence). In nucleotides, the CDR3 is TGTGCCAGCAGCTTGTATTCAGGGAACTACAAGCAGTACTTC. Amino acid sequence: CASSLYSGNYKQYF.

V is TRBV6-2 or TRBV6-3 and J is TRBJ2-2, with D possibly being TRBD2 (5 bases). Germline CDR1 is MNHEY and CDR2 is SVGEGT. The CDR3 totals 17 residues. Trimming removed 2 bases from V and 0 bases from J, with 13 bases in between. The CDR3 reads CASSYEGRRANTGELFF. The CDR3 nucleotides read TGTGCCAGCAGTTACGAAGGGCGGCGGGCGAACACCGGGGAGCTGTTTTTT.

The V gene is TRBV7-4, the J gene TRBJ2-7, with 7 bases identical to TRBD2. V shed 4 bases, J shed 2 bases, and the junction held 14 bases outside the gene matches. Germline V lookup: CDR1 SGHVT, CDR2 SQSDAQ. The CDR3 runs to 17 residues. CDR3 region: CASSSPGGRLGAYEQYF. In DNA form, the CDR3 reads TGTGCCAGCAGCTCCCCCGGGGGGAGACTAGGCGCCTACGAGCAGTACTTC.

CDR3 amino acids: CASSRLERSNQPQHF. CDR3 nucleotides: TGTGCCAGCAGCCGACTGGAGAGGAGCAATCAGCCCCAGCATTTT. The chain has TRBV7-8 and TRBJ1-5; D ambiguous. Trimming cost V 5 bases and J 1 base, with 12 bases left between them. Germline V gene data show CDR1 as SGHVS and CDR2 as FQNEAQ. This CDR3 comprises 15 residues.

This chain uses TRBV10-3 with TRBJ1-2; D gene unclear. The V end was cut by 2 bases, the J end by 5 bases, with 12 bases between. Looked up from germline, CDR1 is ENHRY and CDR2 is SYGVKD. CDR3 length: 14 amino acids. CDR3 in DNA: TGTGCCATCAGTGAGGTCGCTATCTTGTATGGCTACACCTTC. This gives the protein CAISEVAILYGYTF.